This T cell receptor beta chain was captured in a study of tumor and adjacent non-tumor tissue in lung cancer. Study summary: Samples averaged around 4 million productive TCRbeta reads each. Study results and caveats: TCR diversity was significantly greater in tumor than normal lung tissue. Top 100 clones took a larger repertoire share in normal lung.

The library came from three nested PCR rounds adapted from ARM-PCR protocols. TCRdb re-analysed the multiplex PCR reads in MiXCR, keeping a single row per CDR3 protein. The sample includes 200,000 to 250,000 distinct CDR3 sequences, approximately 74% of them seen just once. With respect to this clonotype: Its antigen remains unknown. In this CDR3 the conserved last residue, phenylalanine or tryptophan, is missing, so a read error is likely.

RNA was extracted from bulk tissue without any cell sorting. CDR1 and CDR2 from the germline V gene are DFQATT and SNEGSKA (reference sequence). CDR3 length: 12 amino acids. The sequenced sample was lung tumor tissue. This clonotype was sampled from a man in his 60s with non-small cell lung cancer. This chain joins TRBV20-1 and TRBJ2-7, with D perhaps given as TRBD1 or TRBD2 (5 bases each). CDR3 residues: CSTSTGPYEQYL. CDR3 in DNA: TGCAGTACTAGTACAGGACCCTACGAGCAGTACTTG.